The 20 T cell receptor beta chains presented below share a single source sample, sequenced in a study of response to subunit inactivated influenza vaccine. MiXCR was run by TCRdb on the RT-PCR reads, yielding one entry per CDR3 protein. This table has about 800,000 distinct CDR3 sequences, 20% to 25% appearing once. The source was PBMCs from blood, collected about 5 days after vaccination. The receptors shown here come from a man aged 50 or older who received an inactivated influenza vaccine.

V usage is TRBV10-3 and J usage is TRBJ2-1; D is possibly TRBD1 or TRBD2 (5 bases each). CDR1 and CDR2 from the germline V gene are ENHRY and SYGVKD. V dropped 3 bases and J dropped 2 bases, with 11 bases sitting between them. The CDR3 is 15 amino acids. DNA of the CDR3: TGTGCCATCAGTGAAAGAGGGGTAGCCTACAATGAGCAGTTCTTC. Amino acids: CAISERGVAYNEQFF.

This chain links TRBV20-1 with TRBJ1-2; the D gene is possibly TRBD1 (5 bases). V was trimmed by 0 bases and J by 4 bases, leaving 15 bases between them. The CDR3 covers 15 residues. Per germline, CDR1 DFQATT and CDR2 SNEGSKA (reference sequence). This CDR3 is CSARDWGGASYGYTF. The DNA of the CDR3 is TGCAGTGCTAGAGATTGGGGGGGAGCCAGCTATGGCTACACCTTC.

The CDR3: CASSFGTDYNEQFF. DNA of the CDR3: TGTGCCAGCAGCTTCGGGACGGACTACAATGAGCAGTTCTTC. This sequence joins TRBV7-9 and TRBJ2-1; D tentatively fits TRBD1 or TRBD2 (5 bases each). CDR1 is SEHNR, CDR2 FQNEAQ, per germline (reference sequence). The CDR3 has 14 residues. Trimming took off 3 bases at V and 3 bases at J, with 9 bases between the two ends.

CDR3 bases: TGTGCCAGCAGTTACCCCTCGGCGGACGAAGCTTTCTTT. Its translation is CASSYPSADEAFF. V usage is TRBV6-2 or TRBV6-3 and J usage is TRBJ1-1; no clear D gene. The CDR3 has 13 amino acids. Trimming removed 2 bases at V and 8 bases at J, with 12 bases between. CDR1 is MNHEY, CDR2 SVGEGT, per germline.

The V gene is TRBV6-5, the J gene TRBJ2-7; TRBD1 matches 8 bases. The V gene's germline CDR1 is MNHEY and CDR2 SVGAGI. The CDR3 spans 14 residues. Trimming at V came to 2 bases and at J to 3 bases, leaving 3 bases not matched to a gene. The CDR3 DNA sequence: TGTGCCAGCAGTTACCTAGGACAGGGCTACGAGCAGTACTTC. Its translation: CASSYLGQGYEQYF.

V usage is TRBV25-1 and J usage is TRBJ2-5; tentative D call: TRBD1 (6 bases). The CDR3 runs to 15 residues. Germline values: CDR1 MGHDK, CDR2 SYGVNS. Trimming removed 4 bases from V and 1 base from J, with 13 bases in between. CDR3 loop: CASSALQGPQETQYF. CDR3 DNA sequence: TGTGCCAGCAGTGCCCTACAGGGCCCCCAAGAGACCCAGTACTTC.

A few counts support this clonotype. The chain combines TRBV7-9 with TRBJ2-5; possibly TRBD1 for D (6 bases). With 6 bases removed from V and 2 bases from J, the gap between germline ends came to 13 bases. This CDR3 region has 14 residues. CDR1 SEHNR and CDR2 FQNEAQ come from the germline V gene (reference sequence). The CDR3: CASRPGTPQETQYF. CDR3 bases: TGTGCCAGCAGACCCGGGACACCGCAAGAGACCCAGTACTTC.

The chain's CDR3 is CASSSGTDYGYTF. The DNA of the CDR3 is TGTGCCAGCAGCTCCGGGACGGACTATGGCTACACCTTC. V and J are TRBV7-2 and TRBJ1-2; TRBD1 is a possible D gene (5 bases). The CDR3 covers 13 residues. V was cut by 4 bases and J by 3 bases, with 9 bases left in between. The V gene's germline CDR1 is SGHTA and CDR2 FQGNSA.

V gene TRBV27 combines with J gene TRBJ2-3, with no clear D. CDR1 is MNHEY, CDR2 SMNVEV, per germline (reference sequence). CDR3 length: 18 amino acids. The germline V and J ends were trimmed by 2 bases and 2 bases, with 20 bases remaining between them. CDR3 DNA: TGTGCCAGCAGTTTAAGGGTAGCTAGTTTTTCGGACACAGATACGCAGTATTTT. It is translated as CASSLRVASFSDTDTQYF.

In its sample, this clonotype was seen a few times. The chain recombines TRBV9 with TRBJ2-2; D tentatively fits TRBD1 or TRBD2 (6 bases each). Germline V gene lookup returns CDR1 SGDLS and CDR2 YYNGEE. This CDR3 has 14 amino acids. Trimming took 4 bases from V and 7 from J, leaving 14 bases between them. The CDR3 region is CASSHGGLRGELFF. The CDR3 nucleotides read TGTGCCAGCAGCCACGGGGGCCTACGCGGGGAGCTGTTTTTT.

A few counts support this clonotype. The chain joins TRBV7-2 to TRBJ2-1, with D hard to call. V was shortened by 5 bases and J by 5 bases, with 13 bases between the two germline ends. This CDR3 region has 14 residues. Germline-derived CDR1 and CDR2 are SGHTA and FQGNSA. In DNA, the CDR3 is TGTGCCAGCAGCATAACCCCTGGGAACAATGAGCAGTTCTTC. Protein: CASSITPGNNEQFF.

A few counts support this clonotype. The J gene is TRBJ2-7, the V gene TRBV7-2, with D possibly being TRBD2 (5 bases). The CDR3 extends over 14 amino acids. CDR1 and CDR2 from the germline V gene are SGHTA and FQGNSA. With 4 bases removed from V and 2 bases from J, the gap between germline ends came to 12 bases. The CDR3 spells CASSSTGIAYEQYF. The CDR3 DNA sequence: TGTGCCAGCAGCTCCACCGGGATCGCCTACGAGCAGTACTTC.

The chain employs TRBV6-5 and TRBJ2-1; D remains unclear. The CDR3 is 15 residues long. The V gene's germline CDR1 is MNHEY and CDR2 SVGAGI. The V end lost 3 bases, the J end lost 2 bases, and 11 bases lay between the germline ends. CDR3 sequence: CASSYLPTTYNEQFF. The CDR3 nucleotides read TGTGCCAGCAGTTATCTCCCCACTACCTACAATGAGCAGTTCTTC.

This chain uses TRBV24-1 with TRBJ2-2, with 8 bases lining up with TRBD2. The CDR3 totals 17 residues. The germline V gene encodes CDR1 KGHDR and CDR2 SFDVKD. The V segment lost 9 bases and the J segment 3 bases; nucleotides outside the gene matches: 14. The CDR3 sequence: CATRWCPGGPDTGELFF. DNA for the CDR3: TGTGCCACCCGATGGTGTCCGGGGGGGCCCGACACCGGGGAGCTGTTTTTT.

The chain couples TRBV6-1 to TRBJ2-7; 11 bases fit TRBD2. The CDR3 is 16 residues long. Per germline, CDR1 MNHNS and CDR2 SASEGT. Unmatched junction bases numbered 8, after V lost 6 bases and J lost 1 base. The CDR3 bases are TGTGCCAGCAGACGAAGACTAGCGGGGACTTCCTACGAGCAGTACTTC. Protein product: CASRRRLAGTSYEQYF.

The CDR3 sequence is CASSPGLVCEQYF. CDR3 DNA sequence: TGTGCCAGCAGCCCTGGGCTGGTCTGCGAGCAGTACTTC. V and J are TRBV5-8 and TRBJ2-7, with D hard to call. Trimming cost V 4 bases and J 6 bases, with 14 bases left between them. CDR1 and CDR2 from the germline V gene are SGHTS and YDEGEE. There are 13 residues in the CDR3.

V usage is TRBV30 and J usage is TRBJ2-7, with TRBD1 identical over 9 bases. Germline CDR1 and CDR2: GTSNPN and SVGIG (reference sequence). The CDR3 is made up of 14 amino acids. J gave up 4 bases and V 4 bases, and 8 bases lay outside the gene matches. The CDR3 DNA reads TGTGCCTGGACCAAGGACAGGGGAAGGTACGAGCAGTACTTC. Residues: CAWTKDRGRYEQYF.

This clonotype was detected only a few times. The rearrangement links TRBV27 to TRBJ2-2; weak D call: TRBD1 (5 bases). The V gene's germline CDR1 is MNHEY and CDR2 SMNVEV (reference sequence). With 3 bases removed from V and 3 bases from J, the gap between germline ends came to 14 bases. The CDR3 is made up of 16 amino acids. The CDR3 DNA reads TGTGCCAGCAGTTTCGTACAGGCAGAGGACACCGGGGAGCTGTTTTTT. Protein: CASSFVQAEDTGELFF.

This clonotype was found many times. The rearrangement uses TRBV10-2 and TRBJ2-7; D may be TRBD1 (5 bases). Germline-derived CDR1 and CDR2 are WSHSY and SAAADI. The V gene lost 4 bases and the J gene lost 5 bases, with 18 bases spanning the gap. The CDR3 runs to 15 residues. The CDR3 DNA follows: TGCGCCAGCAGTGGGATGGTGGGGCTTCTCGACGAGCAGTACTTC. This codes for CASSGMVGLLDEQYF.

The CDR3: CSARDTVLVGYTF. The DNA for the CDR3 is TGCAGTGCTAGAGATACAGTTTTGGTGGGCTACACCTTC. This chain connects TRBV20-1 to TRBJ1-2; no clear D gene. The CDR3 runs 13 residues. V lost 0 bases to trimming and J lost 8 bases, with 13 bases between them. Germline CDR1 is DFQATT and CDR2 is SNEGSKA (reference sequence).